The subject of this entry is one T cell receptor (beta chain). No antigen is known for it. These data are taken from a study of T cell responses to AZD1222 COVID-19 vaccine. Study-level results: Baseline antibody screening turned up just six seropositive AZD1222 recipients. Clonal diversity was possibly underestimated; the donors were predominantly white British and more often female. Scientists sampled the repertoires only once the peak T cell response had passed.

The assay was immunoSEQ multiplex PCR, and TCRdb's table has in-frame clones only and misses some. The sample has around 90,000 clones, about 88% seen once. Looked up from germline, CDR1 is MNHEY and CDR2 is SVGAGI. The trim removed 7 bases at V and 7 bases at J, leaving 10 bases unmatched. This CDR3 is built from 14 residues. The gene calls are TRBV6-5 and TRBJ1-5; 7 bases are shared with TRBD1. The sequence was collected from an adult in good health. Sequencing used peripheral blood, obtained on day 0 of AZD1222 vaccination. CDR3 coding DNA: TGTGCCAGCACCGGTCAGGGGGGCGAACAGCCCCAGCATTTT. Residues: CASTGQGGEQPQHF.